These T cell receptor beta chains were read from a single sample in a study of blood T cells in healthy people across ages. MiXCR, run by TCRdb on the 5' RACE reads, gives a single entry per CDR3 protein. The data contain over 1,300,000 distinct CDR3 sequences, roughly 60% of them singletons. The source material was blood. These receptors originate from a man aged 18 to 29 in good health. Each CDR3 is given with its conserved first and last residue. A D gene is named only where the DNA matches it firmly. Some rows have no size entry. The others give once, few or many, or a class for an expanded clone.

CDR3nt,CDR3aa,v_gene,j_gene,d_gene,abundance
TGCAGCGTCGGTTTCTCTGGGGCCAACGTCCCTTATGAGCAGTTCTTC,CSVGFSGANVPYEQFF,TRBV29-1,TRBJ2-1,NA,NA
TGTGCCAGCGGTCAGGCGGGGGGGATAAAGGATACGCAGTATTTT,CASGQAGGIKDTQYF,TRBV27,TRBJ2-3,TRBD2,NA
TGTGCCAGCAGCTTGGAAGTCTATGACACTGAAGCTTTCTTT,CASSLEVYDTEAFF,TRBV5-5,TRBJ1-1,NA,NA
TGTGCCAGCAGCGCTCGGGACGCAGGCACAAAGACCCAGTACTTC,CASSARDAGTKTQYF,TRBV4-2,TRBJ2-5,NA,once
TGCAGTGCTCTGCCTGGCAGGAGCTCCTACAATGAGCAGTTCTTC,CSALPGRSSYNEQFF,TRBV20-1,TRBJ2-1,NA,NA
TGCAGCGTCGAAGGGTCACCTGACAATGAGCAGTTCTTC,CSVEGSPDNEQFF,TRBV29-1,TRBJ2-1,NA,NA
TGTGCCAGCAGCTCCGAAGCGGGAGACTACGAGCAGTACTTC,CASSSEAGDYEQYF,TRBV7-6,TRBJ2-7,TRBD2,few
TGTGCCATCAGTGAAGTCAGTTCCTACGAGCAGTACTTC,CAISEVSSYEQYF,TRBV10-3,TRBJ2-7,NA,few
TGCGCCAGCAGCCTTACGAGGATAGATACGCAGTATTTT,CASSLTRIDTQYF,TRBV5-1,TRBJ2-3,NA,NA
TGCAGTGCTAGAGGGCCCACGGGGCTAGCGGGATCCGAACTCTACGAGTACTTC,CSARGPTGLAGSELYEYF,TRBV20-1,TRBJ2-5,TRBD2,NA
TGTGCCAGCAGCAAAGGGGTAGCGGGAGGGCCGGTAGATACGCAGTATTTT,CASSKGVAGGPVDTQYF,TRBV21-1,TRBJ2-3,NA,NA
TGTGCCAGCAGCTTAGCCAGAACGGGGGCTGAGGCTGAAGCTTTCTTT,CASSLARTGAEAEAFF,TRBV7-2,TRBJ1-1,NA,NA
TGCGCCAGCGCCGGGGAGCGAGAGACCCAGTACTTC,CASAGERETQYF,TRBV4-1,TRBJ2-5,NA,NA
TGTGCCAGCAGCGGAACAGGGGACCCTAGCACAGATACGCAGTATTTT,CASSGTGDPSTDTQYF,TRBV9,TRBJ2-3,TRBD1,NA
TGTGCCACCAGCCACCCGCTGGGCAATGAGCAGTTCTTC,CATSHPLGNEQFF,TRBV24-1,TRBJ2-1,NA,NA
TGTGCCAGCAGCCAGATCCCTTATCGAACCGGGGCCAACGTCCTGACTTTC,CASSQIPYRTGANVLTF,TRBV7-9,TRBJ2-6,NA,few
TGCAGCGTTGAATTGGGACAACACTACGAGCAGTACTTC,CSVELGQHYEQYF,TRBV29-1,TRBJ2-7,NA,NA
TGTGCCAGCTCACCACCGACTAGCGTCTGGGTGGAGCAGTACTTC,CASSPPTSVWVEQYF,TRBV18,TRBJ2-4,TRBD2,NA
TGTGCCAGCAGACCGACAGAAGATTACGAGCAGTACTTC,CASRPTEDYEQYF,TRBV12-3/TRBV12-4,TRBJ2-7,NA,NA
TGCGCCAGCAGCGGGCAAGGGCAGGGTTCCTACGAGCAGTACTTC,CASSGQGQGSYEQYF,TRBV4-1,TRBJ2-7,NA,NA
TGTGCCAGCAGACGTGGCGGGCCACCCGAGACCCAGTACTTC,CASRRGGPPETQYF,TRBV7-2,TRBJ2-5,NA,NA